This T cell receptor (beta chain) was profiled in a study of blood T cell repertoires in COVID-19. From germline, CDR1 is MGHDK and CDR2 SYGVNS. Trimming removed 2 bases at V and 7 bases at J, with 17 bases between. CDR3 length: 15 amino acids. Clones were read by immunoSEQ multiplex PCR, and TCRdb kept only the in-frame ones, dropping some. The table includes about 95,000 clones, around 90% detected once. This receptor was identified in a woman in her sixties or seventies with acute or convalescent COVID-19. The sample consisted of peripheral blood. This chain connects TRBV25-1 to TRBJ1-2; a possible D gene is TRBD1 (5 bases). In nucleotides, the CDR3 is TGTGCCAGCAGTGAAAGGGCTGGGGCAGGATCTGGCTACACCTTC. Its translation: CASSERAGAGSGYTF.